Below are 17 T cell receptor beta chains sequenced from a single sample in a study of T-cell reconstitution after alpha-beta-depleted transplantation in children. The library targeted TCRbeta and was prepared with unique molecular identifiers. From the PCR reads, TCRdb called clonotypes with MiXCR, one entry per CDR3 protein. The sample has approximately 400,000 distinct CDR3 sequences, about 16% seen once. Sequenced material: PBMCs, mostly from graft donor cells, taken 360 days after TCRalphabeta/CD19-depleted stem cell transplant. The receptors originated from a boy under two years old who had a stem cell transplant for Wiskott-Aldrich syndrome, so the T cells may come from the graft donor.

This clonotype has just a few counts. The gene calls are TRBV6-1 and TRBJ2-7; 7 positions agree with TRBD1. V was pared by 5 bases and J by 4 bases, with 8 bases of the junction left unmatched. The CDR3 consists of 14 residues. The germline V gene encodes CDR1 MNHNS and CDR2 SASEGT. The CDR3 nucleotides are TGTGCCAGCAGTAGAGAGACAGGGTGGTACGAGCAGTACTTC. It yields the protein CASSRETGWYEQYF.

The chain has TRBV4-1 and TRBJ2-1; D unresolved. The V gene lost 2 bases and the J gene lost 3 bases, with 11 bases spanning the gap. Germline CDR1 is MGHRA and CDR2 is YSYEKL. This CDR3 contains 15 residues. The CDR3 coding sequence is TGCGCCAGCAGCCAACACGCCGGTCTCTACAATGAGCAGTTCTTC. This translates into CASSQHAGLYNEQFF.

This clonotype was counted a few times. This sequence joins TRBV28 and TRBJ2-2; D assignment may be TRBD1 or TRBD2 (6 bases each). Germline-derived CDR1 and CDR2 are MDHEN and SYDVKM. V was trimmed by 5 bases and J by 2 bases, leaving 15 bases between them. CDR3 size: 16 residues. CDR3 in amino acids: CASSLFGGTNTGELFF. In DNA, the CDR3 is TGTGCCAGCAGTCTTTTTGGGGGGACAAACACCGGGGAGCTGTTTTTT. Using reference TRBV28 and TRBJ2-2 for the parts outside the CDR3, the full variable domain is DVKVTQSSRYLVKRTGEKVFLECVQDMDHENMFWYRQDPGLGLRLIYFSYDVKMKEKGDIPEGYSVSREKKERFSLILESASTNQTSMYLCASSLFGGTNTGELFFGEGSRLTVL.

V is TRBV4-3 and J is TRBJ2-3; D unresolved. Germline V gene lookup returns CDR1 LGHNA and CDR2 YSLEER. Trimming stripped 0 bases from V and 6 bases from J, with 13 bases between. The CDR3 extends over 15 amino acids. CDR3 coding DNA: TGCGCCAGCAGCCAAGATATGGAAGAAGCTGATACGCAGTATTTT. It codes for CASSQDMEEADTQYF.

The chain links TRBV11-2 to TRBJ1-3; a possible D gene is TRBD1 (5 bases). The ends were cut back, 1 base at V and 0 bases at J, with 19 bases in the middle. Germline loops: CDR1 SGHAT, CDR2 FQNNGV. The CDR3 has 19 amino acids. The CDR3 sequence is CASSLVTYRRSSSGNTIYF. CDR3 nucleotides: TGTGCCAGCAGCTTAGTGACCTACAGGAGATCGAGCTCTGGAAACACCATATATTTT.

This clonotype was observed a handful of times. V gene TRBV5-1 combines with J gene TRBJ2-5; D is undetermined. V was trimmed by 5 bases and J by 5 bases, leaving 10 bases between them. Germline lookup yields CDR1 SGHRS and CDR2 YFSETQ. This CDR3 is built from 12 residues. As DNA, the CDR3 is TGCGCCAGCAGGCTCCCTGGGGAGACCCAGTACTTC. This codes for CASRLPGETQYF.

This clonotype was counted between two and nine times. The chain employs TRBV5-1 and TRBJ2-7; maybe TRBD2 (5 bases). V was clipped by 0 bases and J by 5 bases, with 12 bases between them. CDR3 size: 14 residues. Germline assignment: CDR1 SGHRS and CDR2 YFSETQ. The CDR3: CASSLVRAADEQYF. The CDR3 nucleotides are TGCGCCAGCAGCTTGGTGAGGGCAGCGGACGAGCAGTACTTC.

This clonotype was counted many times. The V call is TRBV6-6, the J call TRBJ2-1; D ambiguous. Trimming removed 1 base from V and 6 bases from J, with 1 base in between. CDR1 and CDR2 (germline): MNHNY, SVGAGI (reference sequence). CDR3 length: 11 amino acids. The chain's CDR3 is CASSYFNEQFF. The CDR3 DNA follows: TGTGCCAGCAGTTACTTCAATGAGCAGTTCTTC.

This clonotype appeared many times. The CDR3 sequence: CASSLVLAYGELFF. In DNA form, the CDR3 reads TGTGCCAGCAGTTTAGTACTAGCCTACGGGGAGCTGTTTTTT. This chain links TRBV12-3 or TRBV12-4 with TRBJ2-2, with D maybe TRBD2 (6 bases). The CDR3 spans 14 residues. With 1 base removed from V and 7 bases from J, the gap between germline ends came to 10 bases.

This clonotype was counted at least ten times. This sequence joins TRBV5-1 and TRBJ2-1; perhaps D is TRBD1 or TRBD2 (5 bases each). The CDR3 loop spans 14 amino acids. Germline CDR1 reads SGHRS; CDR2 reads YFSETQ. Trimming took off 0 bases at V and 2 bases at J, with 6 bases between the two ends. The CDR3 nucleotides are TGCGCCAGCAGCTTGGTGGGACCCTACAATGAGCAGTTCTTC. Translating it yields CASSLVGPYNEQFF.

This clonotype was counted at least ten times. This sequence joins TRBV7-2 and TRBJ2-5, with D perhaps TRBD1 (7 bases). The CDR3 is 21 residues long. V was shortened by 6 bases and J by 0 bases, with 32 bases between the two germline ends. Germline values: CDR1 SGHTA, CDR2 FQGNSA. CDR3 DNA: TGTGCCAGCAGTCAGGGGGGTTCGGGGCTGAAGGGTAATCGGTACCAAGAGACCCAGTACTTC. It translates to CASSQGGSGLKGNRYQETQYF.

The chain is built from TRBV3-1 and TRBJ1-2; the D gene is possibly TRBD1 (5 bases). CDR1 is LGHDT, CDR2 YNNKEL, per germline (reference sequence). The germline V and J ends were trimmed by 1 base and 1 base, with 16 bases remaining between them. This CDR3 comprises 17 residues. In DNA, the CDR3 is TGTGCCAGCAGCCAAGGAAGGGGCAGGACTTATAACTATGGCTACACCTTC. Its translation: CASSQGRGRTYNYGYTF.

This clonotype was detected only a few times. This chain uses TRBV15 with TRBJ2-2; no firm D call. Germline lookup yields CDR1 LNHNV and CDR2 YYDKDF (reference sequence). This CDR3 region has 16 residues. The germline V and J ends were trimmed by 1 base and 6 bases, with 15 bases remaining between them. CDR3 sequence reads: CATSRAGLPRPGELFF. Written as DNA, the CDR3 is TGTGCCACCAGCAGAGCAGGCCTCCCCCGGCCCGGGGAGCTGTTTTTT.

In this sample, this clonotype turned up a few times. The chain joins TRBV11-2 to TRBJ2-2, with 9 nucleotides matching TRBD1. Germline CDR1 and CDR2: SGHAT and FQNNGV. CDR3 length: 19 residues. V was clipped by 6 bases and J by 0 bases; unmatched bases: 14. In DNA form, the CDR3 reads TGTGCCAGCAGTTTATTTCCCGGGACAGGGAGAGCGAACACCGGGGAGCTGTTTTTT. This encodes CASSLFPGTGRANTGELFF.

The chain combines TRBV3-1 with TRBJ2-6; D remains ambiguous. The germline CDR1 and CDR2 sequences are LGHDT and YNNKEL (reference sequence). This CDR3 is built from 15 residues. Between the trimmed V and J ends, which lost 2 bases and 5 bases, there was a span of 10 bases. The CDR3 here is CASSQPTGRANVLTF. CDR3 sequence (DNA): TGTGCCAGCAGCCAACCGACCGGACGGGCCAACGTCCTGACTTTC.

This clonotype was counted between two and nine times. The chain links TRBV9 to TRBJ1-4; TRBD1 might be the D (5 bases). V was pared by 4 bases and J by 3 bases, with 13 bases between. This CDR3 comprises 15 residues. Germline V gene data show CDR1 as SGDLS and CDR2 as YYNGEE. In DNA form, the CDR3 reads TGTGCCAGCAGCTTGCGACAGCGGCCTAATGAAAAACTGTTTTTT. This encodes CASSLRQRPNEKLFF.

The chain recombines TRBV5-6 with TRBJ2-7; possible D gene TRBD2, 6 bases. The length of the CDR3 is 15 residues. The ends were cut back, 6 bases at V and 5 bases at J, with 21 bases in the middle. Per germline, CDR1 SGHDT and CDR2 YYEEEE. In DNA form, the CDR3 reads TGTGCCAGCAACTACCAGGGAGGAGGCTTAGACGAGCAGTACTTC. Translation: CASNYQGGGLDEQYF.